A single sample is the source of the 25 T cell receptor beta chains below, sequenced in a study of cytomegalovirus exposure and HLA in healthy donors. It was with 60 Vbeta and 13 Jbeta primers that the PCR ran. Sequencing used immunoSEQ multiplex PCR; TCRdb keeps in-frame clones, though not all of them. The data show nearly 300,000 clones, with 86% seen just once and less than 4% held by the top ten. Sequences were obtained from PBMCs. Receptors originate from a man in his forties in good health and CMV-seropositive.

The chain has TRBV18 and TRBJ2-1; 10 nucleotides match TRBD1. Losses at the gene ends were 1 base for V and 7 bases for J; bases not matched to a gene: 19. The CDR3 covers 20 residues. Germline CDR1 is KGHSH and CDR2 is LQKENI. The DNA for the CDR3 is TGTGCCAGCTCACCACAGGGCGGGACAGGGGCCGCAGCCATTACTAATGAGCAGTTCTTC. Translated: CASSPQGGTGAAAITNEQFF.

The chain has TRBV28 and TRBJ1-1; 7 nucleotides line up with TRBD1. CDR3 length: 14 residues. Germline CDR1 reads MDHEN; CDR2 reads SYDVKM. V lost 5 bases and J lost 1; bases outside the gene matches: 4. The CDR3 nucleotides are TGTGCCAGCAGTAAGGGACAGCAGAACACTGAAGCTTTCTTT. Amino acid sequence: CASSKGQQNTEAFF. Full variable domain (outside the CDR3, taken from reference TRBV28 and TRBJ1-1): DVKVTQSSRYLVKRTGEKVFLECVQDMDHENMFWYRQDPGLGLRLIYFSYDVKMKEKGDIPEGYSVSREKKERFSLILESASTNQTSMYLCASSKGQQNTEAFFGQGTRLTVV.

V gene TRBV9 combines with J gene TRBJ2-5; 8 bases agree with TRBD1. The CDR3 extends over 14 amino acids. J gave up 5 bases and V 0 bases, and 3 bases lay outside the gene matches. Germline V lookup: CDR1 SGDLS, CDR2 YYNGEE. The CDR3 DNA reads TGTGCCAGCAGCGTAGATACAGGGGGGGAGACCCAGTACTTC. Protein product: CASSVDTGGETQYF.

V is TRBV15 and J is TRBJ2-7; tentative D call: TRBD1 (6 bases). Germline V gene data show CDR1 as LNHNV and CDR2 as YYDKDF (reference sequence). The germline V and J ends were trimmed by 0 bases and 2 bases, with 11 bases remaining between them. The CDR3 has 15 amino acids. This CDR3 is CATSRDPGVPYEQYF. The CDR3 region has the DNA TGTGCCACCAGCAGAGATCCAGGGGTTCCCTACGAGCAGTACTTC.

The chain combines TRBV5-1 with TRBJ2-2; 13 bases are shared with TRBD2. The germline CDR1 and CDR2 sequences are SGHRS and YFSETQ. CDR3 size: 15 residues. The J segment lost 7 bases and the V segment lost 4 bases, leaving 4 bases of the junction unmatched. CDR3 bases: TGCGCCAGCAGCCGACTAGCGGGAGGATACGGGGAGCTGTTTTTT. Translation gives CASSRLAGGYGELFF.

In this sample, this clone turned up once. This sequence joins TRBV11-2 and TRBJ2-1, with D perhaps TRBD2 (6 bases). V lost 6 bases, J lost 8 bases, and 14 bases lay in between. CDR1 is SGHAT and CDR2 is FQNNGV in the germline V gene. The CDR3 runs 13 residues. The CDR3 DNA is TGTGCCAGCAGGTTGGAGGGAAGCGATGAGCAGTTCTTC. This encodes CASRLEGSDEQFF.

This clone has more than one count but fewer than ten. The V call is TRBV7-6, the J call TRBJ2-7; 10 nucleotides match TRBD1. J was trimmed by 3 bases and V by 5 bases; bases with no gene match: 7. Per the germline V gene, CDR1 is SGHVS and CDR2 is FNYEAQ. The CDR3 contains 15 residues. This CDR3 reads CASSPTGGYYYEQYF. For the CDR3, the DNA is TGTGCCAGCAGCCCGACAGGGGGCTATTACTACGAGCAGTACTTC.

The chain joins TRBV19 to TRBJ2-5, with D possibly TRBD2 on 5 matching bases. This CDR3 is built from 16 residues. Trimming shortened V by 7 bases and J by 4 bases, and 22 bases separated the two germline ends. Germline CDR1 is LNHDA and CDR2 is SQIVND (reference sequence). The CDR3 DNA sequence: TGTGCCAGTACCCCGAACCGGTGGGCGGAGGCAGAGACCCAGTACTTC. Translating gives CASTPNRWAEAETQYF.

The V and J genes are TRBV11-2 and TRBJ2-7, with no clear D. Trimming removed 2 bases at V and 2 bases at J, with 13 bases between. This CDR3 spans 15 amino acids. Germline V CDR1 and CDR2: SGHAT, FQNNGV. As DNA, the CDR3 is TGTGCCAGCAGCTTAAGCACCCCCTTACCCTACGAGCAGTACTTC. It codes for CASSLSTPLPYEQYF.

This clone was picked up a small number of times. The rearrangement joins TRBV9 to TRBJ1-4; D remains ambiguous. Germline V gives CDR1 SGDLS, CDR2 YYNGEE. The CDR3 contains 15 residues. Trimming removed 0 bases from V and 8 bases from J, with 14 bases in between. This CDR3 reads CASSVGSQEGEKLFF. CDR3 nucleotides: TGTGCCAGCAGCGTAGGATCGCAGGAGGGAGAAAAACTGTTTTTT. The full variable domain, rest sourced from reference TRBV9 and TRBJ1-4, is DSGVTQTPKHLITATGQRVTLRCSPRSGDLSVYWYQQSLDQGLQFLIQYYNGEERAKGNILERFSAQQFPDLHSELNLSSLELGDSALYFCASSVGSQEGEKLFFGSGTQLSVL.

The V call is TRBV7-8, the J call TRBJ1-2; D perhaps matches TRBD1 (6 bases). CDR1 and CDR2 (germline): SGHVS, FQNEAQ. The CDR3 spans 12 residues. Deletions cut 2 bases from V and 8 bases from J, with 9 bases between. The CDR3 here is CASSLPDRGYTF. The CDR3 DNA reads as TGTGCCAGCAGCTTACCCGACAGGGGCTACACCTTC.

The chain employs TRBV27 and TRBJ2-2; TRBD2 aligns across 11 bases. Germline lookup yields CDR1 MNHEY and CDR2 SMNVEV (reference sequence). The CDR3 extends over 16 amino acids. V was pared by 4 bases and J by 3 bases, with 4 bases of the junction left unmatched. CDR3 protein: CASSWGLADYTGELFF. The CDR3 nucleotides are TGTGCCAGCAGTTGGGGACTAGCGGACTACACCGGGGAGCTGTTTTTT.

About this clone: Compared with germline, one end of the junction differs, possibly owing to a read error. This chain connects TRBV5-6 to TRBJ2-5; no definite D call. The CDR3 runs 11 residues. The germline V gene encodes CDR1 SGHDT and CDR2 YYEEEE. CDR3 loop: CASSLGGQSDF. The CDR3 DNA reads as TGTGCCAGCAGCCTCGGTGGGCAGTCCGACTTC.

The genes are TRBV27 and TRBJ2-1; TRBD2 agrees at 8 bases. Trimming cost V 6 bases and J 7 bases; bases outside gene matches: 11. The CDR3 extends over 15 amino acids. Germline CDR1 is MNHEY and CDR2 is SMNVEV (reference sequence). DNA for the CDR3: TGTGCCAGCAGGCGGGGGGCGGGATCGGGGAATGAGCAGTTCTTC. It yields the protein CASRRGAGSGNEQFF.

V and J are TRBV7-2 and TRBJ1-3; 9 bases fit TRBD1. The germline V gene encodes CDR1 SGHTA and CDR2 FQGNSA. The CDR3 length is 19 residues. V dropped 0 bases and J dropped 0; count of bases not matched to a gene: 9. The CDR3 protein is CASSLARGQGSGSGNTIYF. The CDR3 region has the DNA TGTGCCAGCAGCTTAGCGCGGGGACAGGGTTCCGGCTCTGGAAACACCATATATTTT. The full variable domain, rest sourced from reference TRBV7-2 and TRBJ1-3, is GAGVSQSPSNKVTEKGKDVELRCDPISGHTALYWYRQSLGQGLEFLIYFQGNSAPDKSGLPSDRFSAERTGGSVSTLTIQRTQQEDSAVYLCASSLARGQGSGSGNTIYFGEGSWLTVV.

The chain employs TRBV7-9 and TRBJ2-6, with a possible D match to TRBD1 (6 bases). The length of the CDR3 is 19 residues. The germline V and J ends were trimmed by 5 bases and 2 bases, with 22 bases remaining between them. Germline loops: CDR1 SEHNR, CDR2 FQNEAQ (reference sequence). The chain's CDR3 is CASSLRPRTASPGANVLTF. Written as DNA, the CDR3 is TGTGCCAGCAGCCTCCGGCCTCGGACAGCTTCTCCTGGGGCCAACGTCCTGACTTTC.

This clone was counted a few times. The V call is TRBV2, the J call TRBJ2-1; the match to TRBD1 covers 7 bases. V lost 4 bases to trimming and J lost 5 bases; unmatched junction nucleotides: 5. This CDR3 contains 14 residues. The germline CDR1 and CDR2 sequences are SNHLY and FYNNEI. The chain's CDR3 is CASSAGGVDNEQFF. CDR3 DNA sequence: TGTGCCAGCAGTGCAGGGGGAGTGGACAATGAGCAGTTCTTC.

The V call is TRBV4-3, the J call TRBJ2-2, with TRBD2 identical over 7 bases. Germline V gene lookup returns CDR1 LGHNA and CDR2 YSLEER. The CDR3 consists of 14 residues. Trimming removed 1 base from V and 5 bases from J; junction bases left unmatched: 1. The CDR3 nucleotides are TGCGCCAGCAGCCAAGGGGAGGGAACCGGGGAGCTGTTTTTT. Translating it yields CASSQGEGTGELFF.

Only a few counts were recorded for this clone. The chain carries TRBV7-2 and TRBJ2-2; D is unclear. V dropped 1 base and J dropped 3 bases, with 6 bases sitting between them. There are 14 residues in the CDR3. In germline, CDR1 is SGHTA, CDR2 FQGNSA. The CDR3 bases are TGTGCCAGCAGCTTAGTTAGTCACACCGGGGAGCTGTTTTTT. Encoded protein: CASSLVSHTGELFF.

The chain has TRBV27 and TRBJ1-1, with a tentative D call TRBD1 (5 bases). V gave up 5 bases and J gave up 6 bases, with 16 bases separating them. The V gene's germline CDR1 is MNHEY and CDR2 SMNVEV (reference sequence). The CDR3 sequence is 14 residues long. In DNA form, the CDR3 reads TGTGCCAGCAGTCATCTTCGGGGGATAGCTGAAGCTTTCTTT. Its translation is CASSHLRGIAEAFF.

The chain joins TRBV27 to TRBJ2-4, with 10 nucleotides matching TRBD1. With 6 bases clipped from V and 5 bases from J, the junction kept 1 base outside the gene matches. Germline V gene sequence: CDR1 MNHEY, CDR2 SMNVEV (reference sequence). The CDR3 is 13 residues long. The DNA of the CDR3 is TGTGCCAGCAGGGGGACAGGGGAAAACATTCAGTACTTC. This translates into CASRGTGENIQYF.

For the CDR3, the DNA is TGTGCCAGCAGTGCAGGGACAGGGGGTTGGGAGACCCAGTACTTC. It yields the protein CASSAGTGGWETQYF. The chain recombines TRBV25-1 with TRBJ2-5, with 11 bases aligning to TRBD1. V lost 4 bases to trimming and J lost 5 bases; unmatched junction nucleotides: 6. The CDR3 is 15 residues long. CDR1 is MGHDK, CDR2 SYGVNS, per germline.

The chain's CDR3 is CASSERGAGNSPLHF. CDR3 nucleotides: TGTGCCAGCAGTGAACGGGGGGCTGGTAATTCACCCCTCCACTTT. This chain connects TRBV6-1 to TRBJ1-6; perhaps TRBD1 as D (6 bases). The CDR3 covers 15 residues. The V gene's germline CDR1 is MNHNS and CDR2 SASEGT. With 2 bases removed from V and 6 bases from J, the gap between germline ends came to 11 bases.

CDR3 DNA: TGTGCCAGCAGGTATACGTGGGGCGAGGACACTGAAGCTTTCTTT. Translated, it gives CASRYTWGEDTEAFF. V usage is TRBV28 and J usage is TRBJ1-1; D is possibly TRBD1 (5 bases). Trimming removed 6 bases from V and 3 bases from J, with 17 bases in between. This CDR3 region has 15 residues. Germline V gene lookup returns CDR1 MDHEN and CDR2 SYDVKM.

This rearrangement joins TRBV6-1 to TRBJ2-7; no clear D. This CDR3 comprises 13 residues. Trimming cost V 8 bases and J 5 bases, with 16 bases left between them. Germline CDR1 MNHNS, CDR2 SASEGT. The CDR3 DNA sequence: TGTGCCAGCGGTCCTCGGAGTTCCCACGAGCAGTACTTC. It codes for CASGPRSSHEQYF.